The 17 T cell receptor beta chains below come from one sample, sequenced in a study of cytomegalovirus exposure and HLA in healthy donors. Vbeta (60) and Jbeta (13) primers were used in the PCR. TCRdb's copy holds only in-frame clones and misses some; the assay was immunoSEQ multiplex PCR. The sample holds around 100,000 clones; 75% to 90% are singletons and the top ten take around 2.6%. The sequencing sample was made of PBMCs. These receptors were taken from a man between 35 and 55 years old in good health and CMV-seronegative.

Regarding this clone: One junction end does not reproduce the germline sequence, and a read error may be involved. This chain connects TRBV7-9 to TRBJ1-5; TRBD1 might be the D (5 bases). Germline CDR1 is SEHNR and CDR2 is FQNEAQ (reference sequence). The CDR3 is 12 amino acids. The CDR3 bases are TGTTCCAGCAGCGGCCCAGGGCAGCCCCAGCATTTT. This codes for CSSSGPGQPQHF.

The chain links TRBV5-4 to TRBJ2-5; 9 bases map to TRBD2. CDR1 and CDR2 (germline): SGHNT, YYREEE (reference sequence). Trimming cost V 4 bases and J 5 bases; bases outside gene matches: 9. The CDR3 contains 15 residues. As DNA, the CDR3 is TGTGCCAGCAGCCTGGGCGGGGGGGCCCGGGAGACCCAGTACTTC. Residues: CASSLGGGARETQYF.

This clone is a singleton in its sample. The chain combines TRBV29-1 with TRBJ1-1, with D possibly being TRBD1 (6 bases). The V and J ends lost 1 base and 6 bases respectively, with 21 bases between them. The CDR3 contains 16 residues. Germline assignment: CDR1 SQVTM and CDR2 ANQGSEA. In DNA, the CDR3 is TGCAGCGTTGAAGGGAAACAGAATCAGGACAGTCCTGAAGCTTTCTTT. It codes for CSVEGKQNQDSPEAFF.

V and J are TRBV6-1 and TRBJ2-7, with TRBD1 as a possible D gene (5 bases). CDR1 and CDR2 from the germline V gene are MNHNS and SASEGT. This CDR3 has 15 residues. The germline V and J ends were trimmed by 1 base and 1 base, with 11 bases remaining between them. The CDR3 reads CASSEDRFASYEQYF. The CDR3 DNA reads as TGTGCCAGCAGTGAAGACAGGTTTGCGTCCTACGAGCAGTACTTC.

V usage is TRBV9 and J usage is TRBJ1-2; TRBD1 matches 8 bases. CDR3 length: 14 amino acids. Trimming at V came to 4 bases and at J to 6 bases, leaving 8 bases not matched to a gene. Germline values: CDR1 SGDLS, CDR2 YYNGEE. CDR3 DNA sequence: TGTGCCAGCAGCCGACTCCAGGGGGCACATGGCTACACCTTC. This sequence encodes CASSRLQGAHGYTF. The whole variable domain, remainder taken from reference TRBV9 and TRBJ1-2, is DSGVTQTPKHLITATGQRVTLRCSPRSGDLSVYWYQQSLDQGLQFLIQYYNGEERAKGNILERFSAQQFPDLHSELNLSSLELGDSALYFCASSRLQGAHGYTFGSGTRLTVV.

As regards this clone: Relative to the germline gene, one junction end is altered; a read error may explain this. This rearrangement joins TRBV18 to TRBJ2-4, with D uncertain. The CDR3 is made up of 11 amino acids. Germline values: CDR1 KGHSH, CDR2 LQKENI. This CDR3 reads CASSPGNSWIF. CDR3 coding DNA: TGTGCCAGCTCACCAGGTAATAGCTGGATCTTC.

CDR3 DNA sequence: TGCGCCAGCAGCTTGGGTAGCGGGGGGGCAGATACGCAGTATTTT. This translates into CASSLGSGGADTQYF. V gene TRBV5-1 combines with J gene TRBJ2-3; 11 nucleotides align to TRBD2. The CDR3 is 15 residues long. V was pared by 0 bases and J by 4 bases, with 1 base of the junction left unmatched. The germline CDR1 and CDR2 sequences are SGHRS and YFSETQ.

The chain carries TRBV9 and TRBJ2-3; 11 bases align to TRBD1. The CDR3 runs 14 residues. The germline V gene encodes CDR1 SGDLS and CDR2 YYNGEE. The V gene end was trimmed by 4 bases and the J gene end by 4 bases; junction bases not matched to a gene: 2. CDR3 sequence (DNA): TGTGCCAGCAGCTCGGGACAGGGGGCAGATACGCAGTATTTT. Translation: CASSSGQGADTQYF.

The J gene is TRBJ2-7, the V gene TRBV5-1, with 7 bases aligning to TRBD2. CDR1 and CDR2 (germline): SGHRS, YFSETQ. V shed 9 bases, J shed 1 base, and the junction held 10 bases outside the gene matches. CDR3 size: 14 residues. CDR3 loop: CATKPGGGSYEQYF. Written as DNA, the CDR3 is TGCGCCACCAAACCGGGAGGAGGGTCCTACGAGCAGTACTTC.

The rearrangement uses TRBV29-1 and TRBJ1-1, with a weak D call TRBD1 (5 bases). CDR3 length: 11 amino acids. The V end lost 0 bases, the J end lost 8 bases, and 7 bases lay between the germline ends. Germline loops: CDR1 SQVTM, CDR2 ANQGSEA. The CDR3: CSVEDGGEAFF. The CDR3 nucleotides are TGCAGCGTTGAAGACGGGGGAGAAGCTTTCTTT.

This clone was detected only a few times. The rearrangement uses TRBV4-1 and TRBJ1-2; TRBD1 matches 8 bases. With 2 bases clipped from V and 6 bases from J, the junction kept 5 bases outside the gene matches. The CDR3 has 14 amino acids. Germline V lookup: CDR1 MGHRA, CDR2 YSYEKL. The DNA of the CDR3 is TGCGCCAGCAGCCAACCCGGACAGGGCAATGGCTACACCTTC. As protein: CASSQPGQGNGYTF.

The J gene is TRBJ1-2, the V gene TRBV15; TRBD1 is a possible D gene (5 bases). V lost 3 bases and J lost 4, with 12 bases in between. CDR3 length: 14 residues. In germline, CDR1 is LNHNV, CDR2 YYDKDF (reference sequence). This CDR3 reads CATSSDGGAYGYTF. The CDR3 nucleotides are TGTGCCACCAGCAGCGACGGTGGGGCCTATGGCTACACCTTC.

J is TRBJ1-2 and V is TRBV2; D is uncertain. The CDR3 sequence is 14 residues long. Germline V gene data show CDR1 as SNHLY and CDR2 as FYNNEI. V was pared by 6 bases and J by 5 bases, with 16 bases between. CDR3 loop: CASRDSEGWYGYTF. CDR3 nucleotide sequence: TGTGCCAGCAGAGATAGCGAGGGATGGTATGGCTACACCTTC.

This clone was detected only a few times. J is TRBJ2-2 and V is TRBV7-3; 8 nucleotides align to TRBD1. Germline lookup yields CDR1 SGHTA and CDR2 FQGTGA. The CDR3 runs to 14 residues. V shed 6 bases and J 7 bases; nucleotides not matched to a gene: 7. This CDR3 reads CASRSDRGIGELFF. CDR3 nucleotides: TGTGCCAGCAGGTCCGACAGGGGAATCGGGGAGCTGTTTTTT.

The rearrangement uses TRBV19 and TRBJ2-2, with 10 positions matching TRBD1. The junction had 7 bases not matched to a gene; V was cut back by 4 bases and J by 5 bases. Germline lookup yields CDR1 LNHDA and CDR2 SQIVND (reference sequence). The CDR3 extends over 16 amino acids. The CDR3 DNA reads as TGTGCCAGTAGTAGAGGGACAGGGGACGGAACCGGGGAGCTGTTTTTT. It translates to CASSRGTGDGTGELFF.

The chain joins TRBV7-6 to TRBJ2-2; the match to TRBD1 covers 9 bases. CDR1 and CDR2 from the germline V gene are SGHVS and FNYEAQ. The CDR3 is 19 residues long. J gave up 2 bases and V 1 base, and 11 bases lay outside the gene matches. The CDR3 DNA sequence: TGTGCCAGCAGCTTAGACGCCCCGACAGGGGGAAGTAACACCGGGGAGCTGTTTTTT. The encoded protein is CASSLDAPTGGSNTGELFF.

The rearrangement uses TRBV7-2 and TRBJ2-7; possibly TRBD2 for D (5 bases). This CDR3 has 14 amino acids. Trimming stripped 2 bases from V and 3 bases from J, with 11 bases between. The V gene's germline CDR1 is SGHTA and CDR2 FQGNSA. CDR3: CASSLRAGGYEQYF. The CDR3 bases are TGTGCCAGCAGCTTACGTGCGGGTGGCTACGAGCAGTACTTC.